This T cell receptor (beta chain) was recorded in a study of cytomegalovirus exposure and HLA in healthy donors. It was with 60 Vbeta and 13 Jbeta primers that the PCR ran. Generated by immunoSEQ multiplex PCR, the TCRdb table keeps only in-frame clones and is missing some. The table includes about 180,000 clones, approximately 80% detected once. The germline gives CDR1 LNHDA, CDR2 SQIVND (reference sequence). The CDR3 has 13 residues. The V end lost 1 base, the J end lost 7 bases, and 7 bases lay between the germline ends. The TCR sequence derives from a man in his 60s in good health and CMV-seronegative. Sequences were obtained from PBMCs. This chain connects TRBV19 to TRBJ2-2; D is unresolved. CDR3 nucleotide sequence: TGTGCCAGTAGTATAGTCTTCGGCGGGGAGCTGTTTTTT. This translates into CASSIVFGGELFF. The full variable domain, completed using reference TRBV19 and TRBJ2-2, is DGGITQSPKYLFRKEGQNVTLSCEQNLNHDAMYWYRQDPGQGLRLIYYSQIVNDFQKGDIAEGYSVSREKKESFPLTVTSAQKNPTAFYLCASSIVFGGELFFGEGSRLTVL.